The clone carrying this T cell receptor beta chain has more than one count but fewer than ten. The antigen is not known. This record belongs to a study of blood T cells in healthy people across ages. General study results and limits: No conclusive comparison of naive versus antigen-experienced cells was possible with unsorted PBMCs. Older age went with lower TCR beta diversity per million T cells, in a roughly linear way.

Combining a sample-barcoded 5' primer with a J-beta primer mix, a second PCR ran for 7 to 11 cycles. A 12-random-nucleotide template-switch adaptor tagged each cDNA molecule. TCRdb re-called the 5' RACE reads with MiXCR, one entry per CDR3 protein. The table includes around 1,900,000 distinct CDR3 sequences, around 40% detected once. This CDR3 is built from 18 residues. The germline V gene encodes CDR1 MGHDK and CDR2 SYGVNS. V lost 0 bases and J lost 2; bases outside the gene matches: 7. Specimen: blood. This receptor was identified in a human donor in good health. The chain couples TRBV25-1 to TRBJ2-5; 12 bases are shared with TRBD2. CDR3 in amino acids: CASSEYETSGGYQETQYF. The CDR3 nucleotides are TGTGCCAGCAGTGAATACGAGACTAGCGGGGGATATCAAGAGACCCAGTACTTC. Combining the CDR3 with reference TRBV25-1 and TRBJ2-5 gives the whole variable domain EADIYQTPRYLVIGTGKKITLECSQTMGHDKMYWYQQDPGMELHLIHYSYGVNSTEKGDLSSESTVSRIRTEHFPLTLESARPSHTSQYLCASSEYETSGGYQETQYFGPGTRLLVL.